Listed here is a single T cell receptor beta chain. This clone was counted a single time. No cognate antigen has been identified for it. No much larger clone is present one base from it, and per-base qualities are unavailable. This specimen comes from a study of cytomegalovirus exposure and HLA in healthy donors (dated by TCRdb to between 2016 and 2019). Turning to the overall study: In an earlier analysis of about 560 of the donors, 276 Gb of sequence data and 117 million unique TCR beta sequences from approximately 180 million T cells were reported. An early release covering around 630 HLA-typed donors comprised 250 to 350 gigabases of sequencing data and about 90 million unique TCR sequences. The genetic ancestry cluster associated with self-reported Caucasian donors included around 76% of the roughly 400 genotyped donors. The study aimed to test whether cataloging public T cell receptors could reveal signatures of past pathogen exposure. The T cell repertoires of 666 subjects were profiled by immunosequencing and related to cytomegalovirus serostatus. A separate validation cohort of more than 100 different subjects was used in addition to the approximately 700-subject first cohort. High-throughput TCR immunosequencing, statistical association of individual TCRs with disease status, and machine learning were combined to predict cytomegalovirus infection status. A later analysis re-examined previously published TCR beta repertoires from 500 to 700 donors and added high-resolution HLA genotyping to investigate patterns of TCR occurrence. Rather than drawing on any new phenotypic data, the later analysis identified candidate immune exposures from TCR beta sequences and the way those sequences occurred across donors. An earlier analysis of about 620 of the donors applied high-throughput TCR beta sequencing to assess whether each TCR beta V gene segment acted as functional or pseudogenic. Donor age, sex, ethnicity and CMV serostatus were compiled alongside the repertoire data. Genome-wide SNP genotypes for about 65% of the roughly 670 donors were used in a later genetic analysis, which treated that subset as a discovery cohort. Every repertoire in the discovery cohort had been generated on one and the same sequencing platform. HLA typing included class I and class II loci at four-digit resolution. The number of donors typed differed by locus, with roughly 629-640 for A, B, C, DRB1 and DQB1, roughly 520 for DQA1, over 600 for DPA1, and approximately 470 for DPB1. Because of strong linkage in the cohort, roughly five DR-DQ haplotypes were treated as single units for association and clustering. On average, around 240,000 unique TCR beta nucleotide sequences were sequenced per donor among a few hundred genotyped donors of the cohort, with roughly 18% of those sequences being non-productive.

Overall study outcomes, separate from this receptor: A cluster of highly shared sequence variants was judged likely to represent a technical artifact of the sequencing pipeline. This cohort had only TCR beta chains sequenced, and the lack of alpha or paired-chain data limited which features could be detected. When HLA alleles, especially DR and DQ, strongly co-occurred, TCR associations were difficult to assign to individual alleles. A further reported finding was that TCR beta sequences accurately predicted the HLA-A and HLA-B alleles for most subjects in the first cohort. Because the 87-base-pair reads could not distinguish some IMGT-functional V segments, including TRBV6-2 and TRBV6-3, those segments were excluded. Correlated functional status among segregating V segments might be attributable to linkage disequilibrium, but an unknown experimental factor could not be ruled out. The authors suggested that the approach could potentially be generalized to other disease states and immunological phenotypes. CMV serostatus was the only immune exposure information available for the cohort. A later genetic analysis associated a missense DCLRE1C variant with V-gene and J-gene trimming of TCR beta chains, and an independent cohort replicated the association. Because HLA typing was unavailable for some donors at each locus, only the typed subset was used in association tests. Three of the identified cytomegalovirus-associated TCR beta chains were confirmed in vitro to be specific for cytomegalovirus antigens. Most TCR sequences were observed very rarely across donors, whereas some public TCRs were present in many individuals. In a later genetic analysis, fewer N-insertions in productive TCRs were reported among donors in an Asian-associated ancestry cluster than the approximately 710-donor mean. A later analysis found that TCR association rates varied across HLA loci, with DRB1 alleles showing the most associated TCRs and HLA-C alleles the fewest. Most CMV-associated TCR beta chains appeared to be HLA-restricted in a later analysis, and the HLA associations seemed to be driven largely by CMV exposure. A later analysis reported that several top co-occurrence clusters appeared linked to parvovirus B19, influenza, CMV and Epstein-Barr virus. Compared with equally common non-associated chains, HLA-associated TCR beta chains in a later analysis were more clonally expanded and had lower generation probabilities. The study gave a list of around 170 TCR beta chains associated with cytomegalovirus. Roughly uniform sequencing depth across donors was assumed in presence/absence analyses, although this assumption may not hold. An earlier analysis of 587 of the donors showed that most TCR beta V segments appeared in productive rearrangements either about 87% or about 30% of the time, which broadly matched IMGT annotations. The classifier was reported to diagnose cytomegalovirus status with high specificity and sensitivity in both the original cohort and the validation cohort. Approximately 16 rarely observed V segments, including chromosome 9 orphons, were excluded from the earlier analysis of some 590 of the donors because counts were too low. In a later analysis, over 15,000 TCR beta sequences were associated with specific HLA alleles at a false discovery rate of 0.05.

Library generation was performed with the immunoSEQ multiplex PCR assay. A mixture of 60 forward primers for TCR Vbeta segments and 13 reverse primers for TCR Jbeta segments was used in the multiplex PCR. A multiplex PCR assay on genomic DNA amplified the CDR3 region of rearranged TCR beta genes. Amplified TCR beta libraries were sequenced as 87-base-pair reads on the Illumina HiSeq System. The original pipeline was this. In a later analysis, approximately 74 million unique TCR beta chains were counted across the 666 repertoires, and roughly 10 million of these chains were shared by at least two donors. A nearest-neighbor algorithm error-corrected the raw reads and collapsed the reads into unique sequences, merging closely related sequences to remove PCR and sequencing errors. To assign V, D and J gene segments, CDR3 sequences were aligned to IMGT reference sequences. For a sequence to be retained, at least a six-nucleotide match to both a V gene segment and a J gene segment was required. Rearrangements were called productive when the CDR3 lacked stop codons and stayed in frame with V and J; all others were non-productive. Following IMGT convention, CDR3 was defined as the stretch from the second conserved V-encoded cysteine up to the conserved J-encoded phenylalanine. The earlier analysis of some 550 of the donors excluded any sequence lacking an unambiguous match to a single V gene segment. An earlier analysis of 450 to 650 of the donors called V segments functional above 56.7% productive rearrangements and segregating when the between-donor standard deviation exceeded 5%. To diagnose cytomegalovirus status from the catalog of TCR beta chain sequences, a statistical classification framework was built. In a later analysis, TCR nucleotide sequences were compared against IMGT/GENE-DB human TR gene sequences so that V and J genes could be assigned. A later analysis assigned CDR3 sequences and most-parsimonious VDJ recombination scenarios with the TCRdist pipeline. In a later analysis, each TCR beta chain was defined by its CDR3 amino acid sequence together with its V-gene family, and reads lacking a unique V-gene family were excluded. A later analysis removed 600 or so highly shared, low-generation-probability nucleotide sequences to deal with suspected cross-contamination and a sequencing artifact. In a later analysis, a clonal expansion index for each public chain was calculated from normalized within-repertoire ranks of inferred template counts. Generation probabilities in a later analysis came from a VDJ recombination model fitted to out-of-frame rearrangements, and those results were checked against IGoR. Hypergeometric tests were used in a later analysis to score TCR-TCR, TCR-HLA and TCR-CMV co-occurrence, with a repertoire-size bias correction applied to the TCR pairs. A later analysis estimated false discovery rates by permuting HLA or CMV assignments 20 times. In a later analysis, co-occurring TCRs were grouped using DBSCAN, with TCRdist sequence similarity added in when clustering inside HLA-allele-positive subsets. Co-occurrence clustering excluded repertoires with fewer than 30,000 or more than 120,000 public chains, plus five with anomalous nucleotide sharing. The clones in this table, taken by TCRdb from immuneACCESS, are in-frame only. Not every clone is retained; where verified, under half of the shortfall comes from an unresolved V gene, and the cause of the rest is unknown. The V and J calls and clone size come from that table; D and trimming were worked out from the DNA. The sample includes 100,000 or so clones, with 60% to 80% observed a single time. In total, the top ten clones hold around 2.5% of the sample.

The cohort was made up of hundreds of healthy bone marrow donors. At the time of sampling, every cohort member was nominally healthy, though immune exposures that went unrecorded were likely present. The donor tested CMV seropositive and was one of the 289 seropositive cohort members. A peripheral blood sample was collected from each donor, and TCR beta sequencing was performed on peripheral blood mononuclear cells. Genomic DNA was extracted from the blood cell samples with the Qiagen DNeasy Blood Extraction Kit. V is pared back by 5 bases and J by 0 bases, with 14 bases lying between the germline termini. Taken from the germline V gene, the CDR1 and CDR2 loops are MNHEY and SVGAGI. The CDR3 runs 15 amino acids, cysteine and phenylalanine included. The read is trimmed to its CDR3 DNA, 45 bases read in frame from base 1.

Rearrangement joined TRBV6-5 to TRBJ2-7; a weak D assignment points to TRBD1 (5 bases agree). The TCR comes from a man in his forties or fifties in good health and CMV-seropositive. Sequenced material: PBMCs. The nucleotide sequence reads TGTGCCAGCAGTCAAAAGGGGTTTCCCTCCTACGAGCAGTACTTC. Translated, it gives CASSQKGFPSYEQYF.